The next 17 T cell receptor beta chains were all read from a single sample in a study of T cells in Graves' hyperthyroidism and ophthalmopathy. Amplification yielded TCR beta CDR3 regions, with RNA transcripts as the source. The HTBI primer set drove a first-round RT-PCR of the TCR CDR3. TCRdb reanalysed the multiplex PCR reads using MiXCR and keeps one entry per CDR3 protein. The sample lists hundreds of thousands of distinct CDR3 sequences, just under 20% occurring once. Sequences were obtained from blood. The receptors were gathered from a middle-aged man with Graves' ophthalmopathy.

This clonotype was counted many times. The rearrangement joins TRBV6-1 to TRBJ1-2, with 7 bases aligning to TRBD1. Germline V CDR1 and CDR2: MNHNS, SASEGT. The V gene end was trimmed by 5 bases and the J gene end by 5 bases; junction bases not matched to a gene: 17. The CDR3 has 17 residues. CDR3 DNA: TGTGCCAGCAGTAAAGGAACAGGGGATTTACCACCTTATGGCTACACCTTC. Amino acids: CASSKGTGDLPPYGYTF.

This clonotype was recorded a few times. This sequence joins TRBV20-1 and TRBJ2-2, with a tentative D call TRBD1 (6 bases). The CDR3 has 16 amino acids. Trimming removed 0 bases from V and 0 bases from J, with 11 bases in between. Germline CDR1 and CDR2: DFQATT and SNEGSKA (reference sequence). The CDR3 region has the DNA TGCAGTGCTAGAGACAGGGGCGGATCGAACACCGGGGAGCTGTTTTTT. Translation: CSARDRGGSNTGELFF.

This clonotype has a handful of counts. This chain joins TRBV7-9 and TRBJ2-2, with 8 bases lining up with TRBD2. CDR1 and CDR2 (germline): SEHNR, FQNEAQ (reference sequence). This CDR3 has 16 amino acids. V dropped 5 bases and J dropped 6; count of bases not matched to a gene: 11. The chain's CDR3 is CASSPLGGGRAGELFF. CDR3 coding DNA: TGTGCCAGCAGCCCCCTCGGGGGGGGAAGGGCCGGGGAGCTGTTTTTT.

This chain connects TRBV6-5 to TRBJ1-2; D is ambiguous. The germline CDR1 and CDR2 sequences are MNHEY and SVGAGI. V was pared by 2 bases and J by 3 bases, with 7 bases between. The CDR3 is 13 residues long. The DNA for the CDR3 is TGTGCCAGCAGTTACGAAGAGGACTATGGCTACACCTTC. Translation: CASSYEEDYGYTF.

This clonotype has at least ten counts. The chain combines TRBV12-3 or TRBV12-4 with TRBJ2-3; D not certain. V gave up 6 bases and J gave up 7 bases, with 17 bases separating them. The CDR3 consists of 14 residues. Here the CDR3 reads CASSHPGGVNTQYF. In nucleotides, the CDR3 is TGTGCCAGCAGCCACCCTGGTGGGGTAAATACGCAGTATTTT.

This clonotype has at least ten counts. The CDR3 loop is CASSPGQGNTDTQYF. Written as DNA, the CDR3 is TGTGCCAGCAGCCCGGGACAGGGAAACACAGATACGCAGTATTTT. The rearrangement links TRBV3-1 to TRBJ2-3; 9 bases are a match to TRBD1. J gave up 2 bases and V 4 bases, and 4 bases lay outside the gene matches. The germline CDR1 and CDR2 sequences are LGHDT and YNNKEL (reference sequence). The CDR3 length is 15 residues.

This chain connects TRBV19 to TRBJ2-1; 10 positions agree with TRBD2. This CDR3 comprises 17 residues. J was trimmed by 2 bases and V by 0 bases; bases with no gene match: 4. CDR1 and CDR2 from the germline V gene are LNHDA and SQIVND (reference sequence). The CDR3 coding sequence is TGTGCCAGTAGTATAGACCCGACTAGCGGGCCCTACAATGAGCAGTTCTTC. Translated, it gives CASSIDPTSGPYNEQFF.

This clonotype was detected many times. V and J are TRBV30 and TRBJ1-2; D may be TRBD1 (5 bases). This CDR3 is built from 14 residues. Germline V lookup: CDR1 GTSNPN, CDR2 SVGIG (reference sequence). Trimming removed 0 bases at V and 7 bases at J, with 15 bases between. The CDR3 is CAWSVRRVDGGYTF. In nucleotides, the CDR3 is TGTGCCTGGAGTGTACGCAGGGTAGATGGTGGCTACACCTTC. The full variable domain, its missing parts supplied by reference TRBV30 and TRBJ1-2, is SQTIHQWPATLVQPVGSPLSLECTVEGTSNPNLYWYRQAAGRGLQLLFYSVGIGQISSEVPQNLSASRPQDRQFILSSKKLLLSDSGFYLCAWSVRRVDGGYTFGSGTRLTVV.

This clonotype was counted a few times. The rearrangement uses TRBV28 and TRBJ2-2; D may be TRBD1 (6 bases). CDR3 length equals 17 residues. Germline V gives CDR1 MDHEN, CDR2 SYDVKM. V was shortened by 0 bases and J by 5 bases, with 16 bases between the two germline ends. The CDR3 protein is CASSLWSLTGGTGELFF. The DNA for the CDR3 is TGTGCCAGCAGTTTATGGAGTTTGACAGGCGGGACCGGGGAGCTGTTTTTT.

This clonotype occurred a few times. This sequence joins TRBV7-9 and TRBJ1-1; D may be TRBD1 (5 bases). The V and J ends lost 2 bases and 5 bases respectively, with 12 bases between them. The V gene's germline CDR1 is SEHNR and CDR2 FQNEAQ (reference sequence). The CDR3 spans 14 residues. CDR3 protein: CASSLTGGVTEAFF. CDR3 coding DNA: TGTGCCAGCAGCTTAACCGGGGGGGTTACTGAAGCTTTCTTT.

This clonotype has a handful of counts. This chain connects TRBV12-3 or TRBV12-4 to TRBJ2-5; the D gene could be TRBD1 or TRBD2 (5 bases each). The V gene lost 3 bases and the J gene lost 4 bases, with 12 bases spanning the gap. This CDR3 has 14 amino acids. CDR3 residues: CASSFFGGRETQYF. The CDR3, as DNA: TGTGCCAGCAGTTTTTTTGGGGGTAGAGAGACCCAGTACTTC.

The rearrangement joins TRBV5-6 to TRBJ1-2; 9 bases fit TRBD1. This CDR3 spans 14 amino acids. Per germline, CDR1 SGHDT and CDR2 YYEEEE. The trim removed 6 bases at V and 4 bases at J, leaving 7 bases unmatched. The CDR3 coding sequence is TGTGCCAGCACCCGGACAGGGGACGGCTATGGCTACACCTTC. This encodes CASTRTGDGYGYTF.

V usage is TRBV2 and J usage is TRBJ2-1, with 7 bases lining up with TRBD2. CDR1 and CDR2 from the germline V gene are SNHLY and FYNNEI. The CDR3 spans 15 residues. V shed 5 bases and J 2 bases; nucleotides not matched to a gene: 6. The CDR3 DNA follows: TGTGCCAGCAGTCATCCTAGCGGCCCCTACAATGAGCAGTTCTTC. It translates to CASSHPSGPYNEQFF.

This clonotype was seen only a few times. The chain is built from TRBV7-9 and TRBJ2-1; D remains ambiguous. CDR3 size: 17 residues. Germline CDR1 reads SEHNR; CDR2 reads FQNEAQ (reference sequence). V shed 4 bases and J shed 2 bases, with 18 bases lying between them. CDR3 bases: TGTGCCAGCAGCTCCCTCGGTTTTGGCGGAACCTACAATGAGCAGTTCTTC. It translates to CASSSLGFGGTYNEQFF.

This clonotype was recorded many times. This sequence joins TRBV7-3 and TRBJ2-1, with a tentative D call TRBD2 (6 bases). This CDR3 is built from 13 residues. V lost 4 bases to trimming and J lost 5 bases, with 9 bases between them. The germline gives CDR1 SGHTA, CDR2 FQGTGA. This CDR3 is CASSSSVDNEQFF. The CDR3 DNA reads TGTGCCAGCAGCTCTAGCGTCGACAATGAGCAGTTCTTC. The entire variable domain, with the rest obtained from reference TRBV7-3 and TRBJ2-1, is as follows: GAGVSQTPSNKVTEKGKYVELRCDPISGHTALYWYRQSLGQGPEFLIYFQGTGAADDSGLPNDRFFAVRPEGSVSTLKIQRTERGDSAVYLCASSSSVDNEQFFGPGTRLTVL.

This clonotype was detected many times. This chain connects TRBV2 to TRBJ2-1; a weak D match, TRBD2 (5 bases). The CDR3 totals 10 residues. Looked up from germline, CDR1 is SNHLY and CDR2 is FYNNEI. Trimming took 8 bases from V and 9 from J, leaving 8 bases between them. This CDR3 is CASSAGEQFF. For the CDR3, the DNA is TGTGCCAGCTCGGCGGGTGAGCAGTTCTTC.

The chain carries TRBV27 and TRBJ1-6; D gene unclear. Germline CDR1 and CDR2: MNHEY and SMNVEV (reference sequence). The V end was cut by 5 bases, the J end by 6 bases, with 11 bases between. CDR3 size: 14 residues. The CDR3 DNA reads as TGTGCCAGCAGTGGGCCGGCGAGTAATTCACCCCTCCACTTT. This codes for CASSGPASNSPLHF.